This is a list of T cell receptor beta chains from one sample in a study of OX40 agonist ivuxolimab in advanced cancers. The protocol was immunoSEQ multiplex PCR, while the TCRdb copy is restricted to in-frame clones and leaves out a portion. The sample includes about 71,000 clones, 84% of them seen just once. The sample here was CD4+ or CD8+ T cells sorted from blood, taken in a trial of the OX40 agonist ivuxolimab. The receptors here all came from an adult with an advanced solid tumor such as melanoma, head and neck, liver or kidney cancer. CDR3s include the opening cysteine and the closing phenylalanine or tryptophan. Fields, in order: J gene, V gene, clone size, CDR3 protein. Where a row states a size, it is once, few, many or the class of an expanded clone; other rows omit it.

>TRBJ2-1|TRBV30|NA
CAWSPTLPNRPVWYEQFF
>TRBJ1-5|TRBV5-1|NA
CASSLDGRGDSQPQHF
>TRBJ1-2|TRBV7-9|NA
CASSLDGIPGEAGGGYTF
>TRBJ2-3|TRBV7-9|NA
CASSRGAVDTQYF
>TRBJ1-1|TRBV15|NA
CATSGAVEVAEAFF
>TRBJ2-5|TRBV11-2|NA
CASSKRSSVQETQYF
>TRBJ2-1|TRBV11-3|NA
CASSKAVAGGLAYEQFF
>TRBJ2-5|TRBV7-2|NA
CASSLGDSYKTQYF
>TRBJ2-1|TRBV5-1|NA
CASGGGTYNEQFF
>TRBJ1-2|TRBV28|once
CASSFSGTLGYTF
>TRBJ1-5|TRBV2|NA
CASSALRNDQPQHF
>TRBJ2-7|TRBV6-6|NA
CASSFRQGSSYEQYF
>TRBJ2-7|TRBV18|NA
CASSLAGSSYEQYF
>TRBJ2-7|TRBV15|NA
CATSAMGRETYEQYF
>TRBJ1-6|TRBV5-1|few
CASSLAGQGRNSPLHF
>TRBJ1-1|TRBV21-1|few
CARIRQGRAFF
>TRBJ1-5|TRBV6-6|NA
CASSSAGGEPQHF
>TRBJ1-2|TRBV18|NA
CASSPDGNYGYTF
>TRBJ1-6|TRBV30|NA
CAWSGPRGYNSPLHF
>TRBJ2-1|TRBV19|NA
CASSMDLDRGLTNPYNEQFF
>TRBJ1-6|TRBV4-1|NA
CASSQEPGTGTSPLHF
>TRBJ1-6|TRBV7-2|NA
CASSPGTAINSPLHF
>TRBJ1-6|TRBV5-5|NA
CASSWGPDENSPLHF
>TRBJ1-2|TRBV7-2|once
CASSFWTANYGYTF
>TRBJ1-5|TRBV6-1|NA
CASSEVGGRGQPQHF
>TRBJ2-1|TRBV2|NA
CASSPRTSGGYNEQFF
>TRBJ1-6|TRBV6-5|NA
CASSSEAGTVNSPLHF
>TRBJ1-2|TRBV18|NA
CASSQGQKTNYGYTF
>TRBJ2-1|TRBV5-1|NA
CASSLVGGEQFF
>TRBJ2-5|TRBV6-1|few
CASRTGTEETQYF
>TRBJ1-3|TRBV21-1|once
CASSKAEGPGAGNTIYF
>TRBJ1-5|TRBV6-5|NA
CASSQARDQPQHF
>TRBJ1-1|TRBV27|once
CASSPPSVAGNTEAFF
>TRBJ2-4|TRBV27|NA
CASSDLGLAKNIQYF
>TRBJ1-1|TRBV18|NA
CASSPLRAASSGTEAFF
>TRBJ1-3|TRBV28|NA
CASSSPGAGNTIYF
>TRBJ2-7|TRBV4-3|NA
CASSQDGGTVYEQYF
>TRBJ2-3|TRBV5-8|NA
CASSLVARRTDTQYF
>TRBJ2-7|TRBV6-6|NA
CASRDSGRHEQYF
>TRBJ1-5|TRBV7-2|few
CASKPGGDFNQPQHF
>TRBJ1-1|TRBV19|few
CASSNDRENTEAFF
>TRBJ2-7|TRBV27|NA
CASSWANGVGDEQYF